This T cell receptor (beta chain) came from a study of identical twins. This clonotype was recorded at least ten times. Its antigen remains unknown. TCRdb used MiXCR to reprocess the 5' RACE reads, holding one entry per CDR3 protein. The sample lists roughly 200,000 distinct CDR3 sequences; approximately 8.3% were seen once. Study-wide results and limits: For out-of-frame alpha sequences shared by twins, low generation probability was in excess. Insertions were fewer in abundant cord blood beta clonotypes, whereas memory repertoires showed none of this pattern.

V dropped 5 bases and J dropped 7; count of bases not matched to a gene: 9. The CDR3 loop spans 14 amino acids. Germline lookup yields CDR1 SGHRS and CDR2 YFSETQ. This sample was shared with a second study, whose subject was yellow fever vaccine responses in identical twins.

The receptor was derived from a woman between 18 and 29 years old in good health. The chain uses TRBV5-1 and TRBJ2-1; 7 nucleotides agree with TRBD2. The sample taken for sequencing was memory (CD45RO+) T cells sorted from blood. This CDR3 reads CASSGGGYGNEQFF. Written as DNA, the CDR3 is TGCGCCAGCAGTGGCGGGGGATACGGAAATGAGCAGTTCTTC.